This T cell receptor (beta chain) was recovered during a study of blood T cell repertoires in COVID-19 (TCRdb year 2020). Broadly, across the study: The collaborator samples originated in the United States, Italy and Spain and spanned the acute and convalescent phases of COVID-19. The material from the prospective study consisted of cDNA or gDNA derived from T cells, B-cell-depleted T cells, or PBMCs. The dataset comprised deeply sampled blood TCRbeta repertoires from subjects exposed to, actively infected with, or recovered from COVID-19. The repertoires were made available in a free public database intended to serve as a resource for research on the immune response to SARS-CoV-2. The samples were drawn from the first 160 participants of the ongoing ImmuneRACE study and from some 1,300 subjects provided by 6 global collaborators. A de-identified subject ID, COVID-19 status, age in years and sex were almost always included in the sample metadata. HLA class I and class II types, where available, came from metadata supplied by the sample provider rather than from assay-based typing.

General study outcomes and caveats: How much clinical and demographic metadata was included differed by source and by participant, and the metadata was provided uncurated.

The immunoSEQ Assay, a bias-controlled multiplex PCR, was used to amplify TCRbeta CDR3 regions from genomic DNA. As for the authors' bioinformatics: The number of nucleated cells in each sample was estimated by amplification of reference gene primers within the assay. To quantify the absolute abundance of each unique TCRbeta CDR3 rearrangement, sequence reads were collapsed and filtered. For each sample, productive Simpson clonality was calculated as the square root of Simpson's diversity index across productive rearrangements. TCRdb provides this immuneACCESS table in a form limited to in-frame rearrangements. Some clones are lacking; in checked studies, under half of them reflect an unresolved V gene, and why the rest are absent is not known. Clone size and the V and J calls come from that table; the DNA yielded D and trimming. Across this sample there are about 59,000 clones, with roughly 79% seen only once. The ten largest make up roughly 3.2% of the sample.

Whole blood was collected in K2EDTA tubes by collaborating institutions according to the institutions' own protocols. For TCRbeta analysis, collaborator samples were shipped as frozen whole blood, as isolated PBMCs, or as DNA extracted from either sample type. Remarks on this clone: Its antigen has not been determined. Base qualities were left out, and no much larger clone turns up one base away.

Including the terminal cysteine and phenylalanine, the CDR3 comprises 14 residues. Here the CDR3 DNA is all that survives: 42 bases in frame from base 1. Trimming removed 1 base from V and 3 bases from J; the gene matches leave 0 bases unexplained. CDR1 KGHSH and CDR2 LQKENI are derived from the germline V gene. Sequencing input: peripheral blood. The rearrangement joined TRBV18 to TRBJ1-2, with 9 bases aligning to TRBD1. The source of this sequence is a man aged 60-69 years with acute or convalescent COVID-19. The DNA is TGTGCCAGCTCACCACGGACAGGGGACTATGGCTACACCTTC. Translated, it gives CASSPRTGDYGYTF.